The clone carrying this TCR beta chain was seen a handful of times. Its specificity is not known. This entry is derived from a study of identical twins. Study-wide results and caveats: Within cord blood, abundant beta clonotypes carried fewer insertions, but memory repertoires showed no such trend.

Healthy Caucasians alone served as donors. Through template switching, a universal primer site was introduced, and the cDNA contained unique molecular identifiers. One entry per CDR3 protein results from TCRdb running MiXCR on the 5' RACE reads. The table lists some 250,000 distinct CDR3 sequences, about 12% of them singletons. Germline loops: CDR1 SGHVS, CDR2 FNYEAQ. The CDR3 has 15 residues. V was shortened by 1 base and J by 2 bases, with 10 bases between the two germline ends. The same sample was also studied in work on yellow fever vaccine responses in identical twins.

The sequenced sample consisted of memory (CD45RO+) T cells sorted from blood. The receptor comes from a woman between 18 and 30 years old in good health. The genes are TRBV7-6 and TRBJ2-3; D call uncertain. The CDR3 DNA is TGTGCCAGCAGCTTAGGTCGGGTGAACACAGATACGCAGTATTTT. Translation gives CASSLGRVNTDTQYF.